This T cell receptor beta chain was profiled in a study of T cells after yellow fever vaccination. Study-wide context: SMART-Seq v4 Ultra Low Input served to prepare low-cell-number fractions. Study results and caveats: Contamination of FACS-sorted repertoires by abundant clonotypes from the bulk population could occur. Weaker in magnitude, the secondary response showed a faster peak on day 5 versus 15.

Researchers made TCR cDNA using 5'RACE template switching, and this step added a universal primer site and UMIs. Each CDR3 protein gets one entry after TCRdb re-called the 5' RACE reads with MiXCR. The table lists 250,000 to 300,000 distinct CDR3 sequences, approximately 13% of them singletons. On this clonotype: The antigen is unknown.

The TCR comes from a man under 40 who received the YFV17D yellow fever vaccine. The sequencing here drew on CD4+ T cells sorted from PBMCs, taken 45 days after the yellow fever booster vaccination.

The CDR3 here is CASSHRTGERETQYF. Written as DNA, the CDR3 is TGTGCCAGCAGTCACCGCACAGGGGAGAGAGAGACCCAGTACTTC. The V gene is TRBV12-3 or TRBV12-4, the J gene TRBJ2-5, with 7 bases that match TRBD1. The CDR3 has 15 amino acids. After removal of 5 bases from V and 4 bases from J, the junction contained 10 bases not matched to a gene.